This entry lists 30 T cell receptor beta chains sequenced from one sample in a study of blood T cell repertoires in COVID-19. Measured with immunoSEQ multiplex PCR; TCRdb has only the in-frame clones, and not every one. This table holds roughly 200,000 clones, 81% found once. The source material was PBMCs or T cells enriched from blood (not recorded which). Every receptor here comes from a middle-aged man who had recovered from COVID-19.

This clone was counted between two and nine times. V usage is TRBV5-4 and J usage is TRBJ2-3; D is possibly TRBD2 (5 bases). The germline V and J ends were trimmed by 5 bases and 6 bases, with 16 bases remaining between them. Germline V gene data show CDR1 as SGHNT and CDR2 as YYREEE (reference sequence). The CDR3 has 14 amino acids. The CDR3 nucleotides read TGTGCCAGCAGTCCCGGGCAACTAGTGGATACGCAGTATTTT. The encoded protein is CASSPGQLVDTQYF.

This chain connects TRBV4-1 to TRBJ1-3; possible D gene TRBD1, 6 bases. The CDR3 extends over 16 amino acids. The germline gives CDR1 MGHRA, CDR2 YSYEKL. V dropped 3 bases and J dropped 0 bases, with 12 bases sitting between them. CDR3 amino acids: CASSQDSLISGNTIYF. DNA for the CDR3: TGCGCCAGCAGCCAGGACAGTCTTATCTCTGGAAACACCATATATTTT.

This clone occurred a few times. J is TRBJ1-3 and V is TRBV3-1 (or the pseudogene TRBV3-2); maybe TRBD1 (5 bases). There are 16 residues in the CDR3. The V end lost 4 bases, the J end lost 0 bases, and 13 bases lay between the germline ends. Germline V gene lookup returns CDR1 LGHDT and CDR2 YNNKEL (reference sequence). The CDR3 region is CASSRGFPSSGNTIYF. CDR3 bases: TGTGCCAGCAGCCGGGGCTTTCCGAGCTCTGGAAACACCATATATTTT.

DNA of the CDR3: TGTGCCAGTGCACTGACCGGGACAGGGCGAGGAGAGCAGTTCTTC. Protein: CASALTGTGRGEQFF. V usage is TRBV9 and J usage is TRBJ2-1; TRBD1 aligns across 9 bases. The ends lost 8 bases at V and 10 bases at J; junction bases unmatched: 16. The CDR3 consists of 15 residues. The V gene's germline CDR1 is SGDLS and CDR2 YYNGEE. The full variable domain, its missing parts supplied by reference TRBV9 and TRBJ2-1, is DSGVTQTPKHLITATGQRVTLRCSPRSGDLSVYWYQQSLDQGLQFLIQYYNGEERAKGNILERFSAQQFPDLHSELNLSSLELGDSALYFCASALTGTGRGEQFFGPGTRLTVL.

V usage is TRBV27 and J usage is TRBJ2-1; D is uncertain. CDR3 length: 17 residues. The germline gives CDR1 MNHEY, CDR2 SMNVEV (reference sequence). The V gene lost 2 bases and the J gene lost 0 bases, with 14 bases spanning the gap. The CDR3 nucleotides are TGTGCCAGCAGTTTAGCCGGTTTTTTAAACTCCTACAATGAGCAGTTCTTC. This encodes CASSLAGFLNSYNEQFF.

Many counts were recorded for this clone. The rearrangement links TRBV7-9 to TRBJ1-2; D unclear. Germline CDR1 and CDR2: SEHNR and FQNEAQ (reference sequence). Deletions cut 1 base from V and 3 bases from J, with 6 bases between. The CDR3 covers 13 residues. The CDR3 spells CASSLGQYYGYTF. DNA of the CDR3: TGTGCCAGCAGCTTAGGGCAATACTATGGCTACACCTTC. Filled out from reference TRBV7-9 and TRBJ1-2, the complete variable domain reads DTGVSQNPRHKITKRGQNVTFRCDPISEHNRLYWYRQTLGQGPEFLTYFQNEAQLEKSRLLSDRFSAERPKGSFSTLEIQRTEQGDSAMYLCASSLGQYYGYTFGSGTRLTVV.

This chain joins TRBV19 and TRBJ1-5, with TRBD1 matching over 7 bases. Trimming cost V 8 bases and J 0 bases; bases outside gene matches: 7. There are 15 residues in the CDR3. Germline V gene sequence: CDR1 LNHDA, CDR2 SQIVND (reference sequence). The CDR3: CASRKTGASNQPQHF. The DNA of the CDR3 is TGTGCCAGTCGGAAAACAGGGGCTAGCAATCAGCCCCAGCATTTT.

The V call is TRBV5-1, the J call TRBJ2-5; 10 nucleotides agree with TRBD1. This CDR3 region has 20 residues. The J segment lost 0 bases and the V segment lost 4 bases, leaving 18 bases of the junction unmatched. Germline V lookup: CDR1 SGHRS, CDR2 YFSETQ. CDR3 region: CASSPAMTGGRSGYQETQYF. Written as DNA, the CDR3 is TGCGCCAGCAGCCCCGCCATGACAGGGGGCAGAAGCGGGTACCAAGAGACCCAGTACTTC.

The V gene is TRBV6-5, the J gene TRBJ1-5; TRBD1 is a possible D gene (5 bases). The CDR3 length is 14 residues. The V gene lost 10 bases and the J gene lost 0 bases, with 13 bases spanning the gap. Germline CDR1 reads MNHEY; CDR2 reads SVGAGI. The CDR3 region is CATQGIYSNQPQHF. CDR3 bases: TGTGCCACCCAGGGAATTTATAGCAATCAGCCCCAGCATTTT.

This chain connects TRBV9 to TRBJ1-1; 7 nucleotides align to TRBD1. CDR1 and CDR2 from the germline V gene are SGDLS and YYNGEE. V lost 0 bases, J lost 8 bases, and 1 base stayed unmatched. The CDR3 length is 12 residues. The CDR3 region has the DNA TGTGCCAGCAGCGTAGACAGGGGCGAAGCTTTCTTT. Its protein product is CASSVDRGEAFF.

The chain combines TRBV7-9 with TRBJ1-2; D not resolved. The germline V gene has CDR1 SEHNR and CDR2 FQNEAQ (reference sequence). The CDR3 totals 12 residues. The V and J ends lost 1 base and 3 bases respectively, with 3 bases between them. CDR3 nucleotides: TGTGCCAGCAGCTTAGTCTACTATGGCTACACCTTC. Residues: CASSLVYYGYTF. The entire variable domain, with the rest obtained from reference TRBV7-9 and TRBJ1-2, is as follows: DTGVSQNPRHKITKRGQNVTFRCDPISEHNRLYWYRQTLGQGPEFLTYFQNEAQLEKSRLLSDRFSAERPKGSFSTLEIQRTEQGDSAMYLCASSLVYYGYTFGSGTRLTVV.

The V call is TRBV18, the J call TRBJ1-2, with 7 bases lining up with TRBD1. Germline trimming cut 3 bases from V and 8 bases from J; bases unmatched to any gene: 9. The germline V gene encodes CDR1 KGHSH and CDR2 LQKENI. This CDR3 comprises 14 residues. The DNA of the CDR3 is TGTGCCAGCTCACCGGCAAGACAGGGTGACGGCTACACCTTC. Residues: CASSPARQGDGYTF.

This clone was seen only a few times. The chain combines TRBV2 with TRBJ2-3, with no clear D. This CDR3 spans 12 amino acids. V was shortened by 7 bases and J by 3 bases, with 8 bases between the two germline ends. CDR1 SNHLY and CDR2 FYNNEI come from the germline V gene. CDR3 in amino acids: CASTARTDTQYF. The CDR3 nucleotides read TGTGCCAGCACCGCCAGGACAGATACGCAGTATTTT.

CDR3 in amino acids: CAFREGSGNTIYF. CDR3 nucleotide sequence: TGTGCCTTCAGGGAGGGCTCTGGAAACACCATATATTTT. The chain employs TRBV30 and TRBJ1-3, with a weak D call TRBD1 (5 bases). Germline loops: CDR1 GTSNPN, CDR2 SVGIG (reference sequence). Trimming took 7 bases from V and 0 from J, leaving 10 bases between them. This CDR3 is 13 amino acids long.

The CDR3 sequence is CATLTSGAANTGELFF. CDR3 DNA sequence: TGTGCCACCTTGACTAGCGGGGCCGCGAACACCGGGGAGCTGTTTTTT. The V gene is TRBV2, the J gene TRBJ2-2; 11 nucleotides line up with TRBD2. This CDR3 contains 16 residues. Per the germline V gene, CDR1 is SNHLY and CDR2 is FYNNEI. Germline trimming cut 10 bases from V and 0 bases from J; bases unmatched to any gene: 7.

The chain recombines TRBV5-1 with TRBJ1-2, with D possibly matching TRBD1 (5 bases). CDR1 SGHRS and CDR2 YFSETQ come from the germline V gene. The CDR3 runs 14 residues. V lost 1 base, J lost 1 base, and 8 bases lay in between. Here the CDR3 DNA reads TGCGCCAGCAGCTTGACGACAGATAACTATGGCTACACCTTC. Amino acids: CASSLTTDNYGYTF.

V gene TRBV9 combines with J gene TRBJ2-6; 8 bases agree with TRBD1. The germline V gene encodes CDR1 SGDLS and CDR2 YYNGEE. V gave up 3 bases and J gave up 1 base; unmatched junction bases: 9. The CDR3 has 18 residues. The CDR3 coding sequence is TGTGCCAGCAGCGCCCCGGACAGGGTTGGTTCTGGGGCCAACGTCCTGACTTTC. Protein product: CASSAPDRVGSGANVLTF.

This chain connects TRBV18 to TRBJ2-2; the D gene is possibly TRBD2 (6 bases). Germline assignment: CDR1 KGHSH and CDR2 LQKENI. CDR3 length: 15 residues. Trimming shortened V by 3 bases and J by 4 bases, and 12 bases separated the two germline ends. CDR3 loop: CASSPTSRGTGELFF. For the CDR3, the DNA is TGTGCCAGCTCACCTACTAGCCGGGGCACCGGGGAGCTGTTTTTT.

The count of this clone is one. The chain recombines TRBV29-1 with TRBJ2-3; 7 positions match TRBD2. The CDR3 has 16 residues. Germline CDR1 is SQVTM and CDR2 is ANQGSEA. Unmatched junction bases numbered 10, after V lost 2 bases and J lost 2 bases. The CDR3 protein is CSVEPFIAGPTDTQYF. Here the CDR3 DNA reads TGCAGCGTTGAACCATTTATAGCGGGTCCCACAGATACGCAGTATTTT.

The rearrangement joins TRBV7-9 to TRBJ1-1; a weak D match, TRBD1 (6 bases). The CDR3 sequence is 13 residues long. The V gene's germline CDR1 is SEHNR and CDR2 FQNEAQ (reference sequence). The ends were cut back, 5 bases at V and 4 bases at J, with 11 bases in the middle. The CDR3 DNA is TGTGCCAGCAGCATGACAGGCAGCACTGAAGCTTTCTTT. Amino acids: CASSMTGSTEAFF.

This chain uses TRBV12-3 or TRBV12-4 with TRBJ1-5, with 7 bases aligning to TRBD1. The ends lost 5 bases at V and 4 bases at J; junction bases unmatched: 2. CDR3 size: 13 residues. The CDR3 here is CASSKTGNQPQHF. For the CDR3, the DNA is TGTGCCAGCAGTAAGACAGGGAATCAGCCCCAGCATTTT.

V and J are TRBV2 and TRBJ1-2, with 8 bases matching TRBD1. The CDR3 has 14 residues. Germline CDR1 reads SNHLY; CDR2 reads FYNNEI. With 6 bases clipped from V and 8 bases from J, the junction kept 11 bases outside the gene matches. CDR3: CASSILDRGRGYTF. CDR3 nucleotide sequence: TGTGCCAGCAGCATACTTGACAGGGGTCGAGGCTACACCTTC.

The V gene is TRBV12-3 or TRBV12-4, the J gene TRBJ1-2, with a possible D match to TRBD1 (5 bases). This CDR3 contains 13 residues. V was shortened by 3 bases and J by 7 bases, with 12 bases between the two germline ends. The CDR3 sequence: CASSLGWGGGYTF. The CDR3 DNA sequence: TGTGCCAGCAGTTTGGGTTGGGGGGGTGGCTACACCTTC.

The rearrangement links TRBV3-1 (or the pseudogene TRBV3-2) to TRBJ1-4; D is undetermined. With 3 bases removed from V and 5 bases from J, the gap between germline ends came to 10 bases. The CDR3 is made up of 14 amino acids. In germline, CDR1 is LGHDT, CDR2 YNNKEL (reference sequence). The CDR3 nucleotides are TGTGCCAGCAGCCATCGCAGTCAAAATGAAAAACTGTTTTTT. As protein: CASSHRSQNEKLFF.

The rearrangement links TRBV2 to TRBJ2-1, with TRBD2 identical over 13 bases. The CDR3 is 14 residues long. V gave up 6 bases and J gave up 9 bases; unmatched junction bases: 5. CDR1 SNHLY and CDR2 FYNNEI come from the germline V gene. DNA of the CDR3: TGTGCCAGCAGAGGGACTAGCGGGACAGGTGAGCAGTTCTTC. This codes for CASRGTSGTGEQFF.

CDR3 region: CASSEGQGDTGELFF. The CDR3 DNA sequence: TGTGCCAGCAGTGAGGGACAGGGGGACACCGGGGAGCTGTTTTTT. V is TRBV6-1 and J is TRBJ2-2, with 11 bases that match TRBD1. CDR3 length equals 15 residues. The V gene's germline CDR1 is MNHNS and CDR2 SASEGT. J gave up 3 bases and V 3 bases, and 0 bases lay outside the gene matches.

The V and J genes are TRBV19 and TRBJ2-2, with 8 bases that match TRBD2. J lost 1 base, V lost 6 bases, and 7 bases had no gene match. Germline assignment: CDR1 LNHDA and CDR2 SQIVND (reference sequence). The CDR3 extends over 16 amino acids. This CDR3 is CASSDRGGKNTGELFF. CDR3 in DNA: TGTGCCAGTAGCGACCGGGGGGGCAAGAACACCGGGGAGCTGTTTTTT.

This chain joins TRBV6-5 and TRBJ1-2; D gene uncertain. Trimming removed 11 bases at V and 6 bases at J, with 16 bases between. Germline V lookup: CDR1 MNHEY, CDR2 SVGAGI. This CDR3 has 12 amino acids. CDR3 protein: CAGSNGGNGYTF. The CDR3, as DNA: TGTGCCGGGTCGAACGGAGGTAATGGCTACACCTTC.

The chain employs TRBV6-6 and TRBJ1-5; TRBD1 is a possible D gene (5 bases). Trimming took 6 bases from V and 5 from J, leaving 8 bases between them. The CDR3 has 12 residues. The V gene's germline CDR1 is MNHNY and CDR2 SVGAGI (reference sequence). In DNA, the CDR3 is TGTGCCAGCAGCCAGGGTTATCAGCCCCAGCATTTT. Amino acids: CASSQGYQPQHF.

This chain uses TRBV19 with TRBJ2-1, with D possibly TRBD2 on 6 matching bases. This CDR3 is built from 13 residues. Germline CDR1 reads LNHDA; CDR2 reads SQIVND (reference sequence). V was clipped by 7 bases and J by 8 bases, with 15 bases between them. The CDR3 DNA reads as TGTGCCAGTACGAGAGGCGGGAATTATGAGCAGTTCTTC. Translation: CASTRGGNYEQFF.